Sequencing of this TCR beta chain was carried out in a study of T cell responses to AZD1222 COVID-19 vaccine. Study-wide points: Repertoires in all cases were sampled only once the peak T cell response had passed. Two AZD1222 doses significantly raised spike-specific TCR breadth and depth over controls. Within unmutated variant regions lay the reported targets of nearly half of spike-specific TCRs.

Only a few counts were recorded for this clone. Antigen: not known. Libraries were prepared by immunoSEQ multiplex PCR; TCRdb keeps only in-frame clonotypes and omits some of them. The table shows about 130,000 clones, with roughly 80% occurring only once. CDR1 is SGHDT and CDR2 is YYEEEE in the germline V gene. V lost 4 bases, J lost 9 bases, and 17 bases lay in between. CDR3 length: 15 residues. This chain uses TRBV5-6 with TRBJ1-6; D ambiguous. The source of this sequence is an adult in good health. Sample: peripheral blood, taken on day 0 of AZD1222 vaccination. CDR3 sequence: CASSPGVAPISPLHF. The CDR3 DNA reads TGTGCCAGCAGCCCGGGAGTTGCGCCCATTTCACCCCTCCACTTT.